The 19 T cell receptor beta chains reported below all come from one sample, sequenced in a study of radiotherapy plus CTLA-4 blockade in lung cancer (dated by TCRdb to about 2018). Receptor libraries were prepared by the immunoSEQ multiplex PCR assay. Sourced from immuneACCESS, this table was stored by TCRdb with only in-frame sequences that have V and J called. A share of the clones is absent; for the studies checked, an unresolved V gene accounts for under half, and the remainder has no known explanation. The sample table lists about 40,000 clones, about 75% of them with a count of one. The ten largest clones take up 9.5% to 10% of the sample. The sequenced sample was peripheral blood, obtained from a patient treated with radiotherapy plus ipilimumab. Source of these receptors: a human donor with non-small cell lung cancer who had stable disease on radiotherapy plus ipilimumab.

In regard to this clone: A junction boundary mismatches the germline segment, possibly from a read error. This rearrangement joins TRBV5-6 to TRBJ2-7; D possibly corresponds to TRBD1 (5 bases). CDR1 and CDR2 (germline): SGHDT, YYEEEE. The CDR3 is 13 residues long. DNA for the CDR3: TGTGCCGGCAGCCCTGGCAGGGTATACGAGCAGTACTTC. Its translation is CAGSPGRVYEQYF.

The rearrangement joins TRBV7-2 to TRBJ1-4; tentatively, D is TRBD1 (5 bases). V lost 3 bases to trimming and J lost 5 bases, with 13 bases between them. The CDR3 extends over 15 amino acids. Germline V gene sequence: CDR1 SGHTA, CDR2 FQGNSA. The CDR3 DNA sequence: TGTGCCAGCAGCTTGCGGGGGAGACTAAATGAAAAACTGTTTTTT. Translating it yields CASSLRGRLNEKLFF.

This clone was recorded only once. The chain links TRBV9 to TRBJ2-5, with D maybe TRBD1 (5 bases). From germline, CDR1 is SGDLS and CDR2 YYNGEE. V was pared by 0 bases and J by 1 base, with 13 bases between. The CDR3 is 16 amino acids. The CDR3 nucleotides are TGTGCCAGCAGCGTAGGGGTAGGGCAGGGCCAAGAGACCCAGTACTTC. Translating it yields CASSVGVGQGQETQYF.

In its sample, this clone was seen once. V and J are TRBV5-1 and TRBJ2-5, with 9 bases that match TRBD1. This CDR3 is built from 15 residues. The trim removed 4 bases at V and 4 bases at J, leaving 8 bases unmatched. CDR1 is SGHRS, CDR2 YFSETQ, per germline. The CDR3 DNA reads TGCGCCAGCAGCCTAGGGACAGGGTTGGGAGAGACCCAGTACTTC. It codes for CASSLGTGLGETQYF.

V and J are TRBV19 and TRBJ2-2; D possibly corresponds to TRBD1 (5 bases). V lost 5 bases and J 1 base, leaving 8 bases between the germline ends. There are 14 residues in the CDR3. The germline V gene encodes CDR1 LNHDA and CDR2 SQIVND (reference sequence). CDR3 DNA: TGTGCCAGTAGTTTTGGACAGAACACCGGGGAGCTGTTTTTT. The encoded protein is CASSFGQNTGELFF.

CDR3 sequence reads: CAWSDRWGLNEAFF. CDR3 bases: TGTGCCTGGAGTGATAGGTGGGGGCTCAATGAAGCTTTCTTT. The genes are TRBV30 and TRBJ1-1; tentatively, D is TRBD1 (6 bases). CDR3 size: 14 residues. Germline V gene sequence: CDR1 GTSNPN, CDR2 SVGIG (reference sequence). The V and J ends lost 1 base and 7 bases respectively, with 16 bases between them.

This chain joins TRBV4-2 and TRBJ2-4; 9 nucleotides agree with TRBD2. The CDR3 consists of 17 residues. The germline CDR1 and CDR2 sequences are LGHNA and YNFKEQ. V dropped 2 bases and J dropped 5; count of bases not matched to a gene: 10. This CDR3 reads CASSQSVAGGWENIQYF. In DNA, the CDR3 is TGTGCCAGCAGCCAAAGTGTGGCGGGGGGGTGGGAAAACATTCAGTACTTC.

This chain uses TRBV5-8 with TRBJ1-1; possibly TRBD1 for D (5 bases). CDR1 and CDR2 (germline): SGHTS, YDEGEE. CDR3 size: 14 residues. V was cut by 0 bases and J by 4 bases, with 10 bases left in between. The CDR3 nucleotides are TGTGCCAGCAGCTTGGTGCGGGGGGTCACTGAAGCTTTCTTT. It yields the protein CASSLVRGVTEAFF.

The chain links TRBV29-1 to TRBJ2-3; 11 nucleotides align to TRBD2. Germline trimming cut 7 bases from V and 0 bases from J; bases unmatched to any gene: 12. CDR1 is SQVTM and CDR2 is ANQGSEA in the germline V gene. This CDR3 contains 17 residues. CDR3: CSGGPLASGGSTDTQYF. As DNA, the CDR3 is TGCAGCGGTGGCCCCCTCGCTAGCGGGGGGAGCACAGATACGCAGTATTTT.

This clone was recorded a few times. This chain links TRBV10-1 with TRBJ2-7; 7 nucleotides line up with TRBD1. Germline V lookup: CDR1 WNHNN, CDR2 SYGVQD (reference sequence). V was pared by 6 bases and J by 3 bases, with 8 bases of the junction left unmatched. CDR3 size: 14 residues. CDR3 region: CASSTGAGDYEQYF. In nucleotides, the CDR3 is TGCGCCAGCAGCACAGGGGCAGGGGACTACGAGCAGTACTTC.

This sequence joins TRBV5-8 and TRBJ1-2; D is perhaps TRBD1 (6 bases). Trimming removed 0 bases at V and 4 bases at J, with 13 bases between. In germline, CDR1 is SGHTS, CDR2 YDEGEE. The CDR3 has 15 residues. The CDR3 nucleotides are TGTGCCAGCAGCTTGGGTACAGGGTTCGGCTATGGCTACACCTTC. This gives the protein CASSLGTGFGYGYTF.

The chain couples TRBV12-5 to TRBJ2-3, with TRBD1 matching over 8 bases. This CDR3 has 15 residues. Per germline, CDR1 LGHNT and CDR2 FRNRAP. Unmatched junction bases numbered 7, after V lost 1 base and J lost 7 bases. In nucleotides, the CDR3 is TGTGCTAGTGGTTTGGGTGGACAGGGCAGAAATACGCAGTATTTT. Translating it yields CASGLGGQGRNTQYF.

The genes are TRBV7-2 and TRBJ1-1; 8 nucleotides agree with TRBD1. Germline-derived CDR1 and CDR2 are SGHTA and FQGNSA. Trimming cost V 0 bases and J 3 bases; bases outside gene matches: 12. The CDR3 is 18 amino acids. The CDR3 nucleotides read TGTGCCAGCAGCTTAGCCCAAGGACAGGGTGGGCGGGACACTGAAGCTTTCTTT. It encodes CASSLAQGQGGRDTEAFF. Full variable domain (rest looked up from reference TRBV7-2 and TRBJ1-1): GAGVSQSPSNKVTEKGKDVELRCDPISGHTALYWYRQSLGQGLEFLIYFQGNSAPDKSGLPSDRFSAERTGGSVSTLTIQRTQQEDSAVYLCASSLAQGQGGRDTEAFFGQGTRLTVV.

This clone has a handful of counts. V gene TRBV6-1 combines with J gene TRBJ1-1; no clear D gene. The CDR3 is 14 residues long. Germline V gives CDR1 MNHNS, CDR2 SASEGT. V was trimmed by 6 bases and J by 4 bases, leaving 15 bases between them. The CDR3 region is CASSDRRRGTEAFF. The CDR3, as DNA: TGTGCCAGCAGCGATCGTCGACGGGGCACTGAAGCTTTCTTT.

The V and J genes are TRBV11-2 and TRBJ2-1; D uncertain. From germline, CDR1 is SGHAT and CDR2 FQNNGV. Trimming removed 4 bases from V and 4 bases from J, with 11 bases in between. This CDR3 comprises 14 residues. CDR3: CASSSVAVYNEQFF. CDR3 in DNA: TGTGCCAGCAGCTCCGTGGCAGTGTACAATGAGCAGTTCTTC. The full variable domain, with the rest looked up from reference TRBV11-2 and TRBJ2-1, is EAGVAQSPRYKIIEKRQSVAFWCNPISGHATLYWYQQILGQGPKLLIQFQNNGVVDDSQLPKDRFSAERLKGVDSTLKIQPAKLEDSAVYLCASSSVAVYNEQFFGPGTRLTVL.

DNA for the CDR3: TGTGCCAGCAGCACCAGGACAGGGGGCTACACTGAAGCTTTCTTT. Its translation: CASSTRTGGYTEAFF. The genes are TRBV13 and TRBJ1-1; 11 bases map to TRBD1. This CDR3 region has 15 residues. The junction had 5 bases not matched to a gene; V was cut back by 5 bases and J by 3 bases. Looked up from germline, CDR1 is PRHDT and CDR2 is FYEKMQ (reference sequence).

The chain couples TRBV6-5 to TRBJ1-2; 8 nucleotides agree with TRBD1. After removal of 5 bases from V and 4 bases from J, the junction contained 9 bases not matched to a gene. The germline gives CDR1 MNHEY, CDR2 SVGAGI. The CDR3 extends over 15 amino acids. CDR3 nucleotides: TGTGCCAGCAGTCCACAGGGGGTCATCAGCTATGGCTACACCTTC. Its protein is CASSPQGVISYGYTF.

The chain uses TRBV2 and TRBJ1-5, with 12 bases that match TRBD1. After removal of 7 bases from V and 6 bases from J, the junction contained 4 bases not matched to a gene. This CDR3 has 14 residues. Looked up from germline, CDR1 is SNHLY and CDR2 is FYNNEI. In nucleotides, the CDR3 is TGTGCCAGCAAGGGACAGGGGGCGAGTCAGCCCCAGCATTTT. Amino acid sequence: CASKGQGASQPQHF.

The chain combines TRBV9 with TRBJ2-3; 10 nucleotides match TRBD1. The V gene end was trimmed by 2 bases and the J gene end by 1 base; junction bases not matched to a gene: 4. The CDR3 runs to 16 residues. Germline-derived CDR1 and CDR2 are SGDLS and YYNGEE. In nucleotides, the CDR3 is TGTGCCAGCAGCGTTGACAGGGGGCGCGGCACAGATACGCAGTATTTT. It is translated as CASSVDRGRGTDTQYF.